This T cell receptor beta chain derives from a study of T cell changes during pregnancy in multiple sclerosis. The CDR3 contains 15 residues. Germline lookup yields CDR1 SGHDT and CDR2 YYEEEE. The V and J ends lost 2 bases and 9 bases respectively, with 18 bases between them. Assay used: immunoSEQ multiplex PCR; TCRdb lists only in-frame clones, some missing. In the table there are tens of thousands of clones, roughly 94% of which are singletons. The rearrangement links TRBV5-6 to TRBJ1-5; tentative D call: TRBD1 (5 bases). Sequenced here: peripheral blood, sampled after pregnancy. This TCR was sampled from a female donor with multiple sclerosis, enrolled in a pregnancy study. CDR3 in amino acids: CASSFGTGYGTPQHF. In DNA form, the CDR3 reads TGTGCCAGCAGCTTCGGAACAGGCTATGGAACGCCCCAGCATTTT.